This paragraph covers one T cell receptor beta chain sequence. There is no known antigen for this receptor. Base qualities are missing; no much larger clone stands one base away. These data belong to a study of blood T cell repertoires in COVID-19 (dated by TCRdb to the early 2020s). In terms of the full investigation: The collaborator samples originated in the United States, Italy and Spain and spanned the acute and convalescent phases of COVID-19. Subjects who had been exposed to COVID-19, were actively infected with it, or had recovered from it provided the deeply sampled blood TCRbeta repertoires that made up the dataset. A freely available public database, intended as a resource for researchers studying the immune response to SARS-CoV-2, is where the repertoires were released. Where available, HLA class I and class II types were obtained from metadata supplied by the sample provider rather than from assay-based typing. The prospective study material was composed of cDNA or gDNA derived from T cells, B-cell-depleted T cells, or PBMCs. A de-identified subject ID, COVID-19 status, age in years and sex were almost always included in the sample metadata. Samples came from the ongoing ImmuneRACE study (first 160 participants) plus 1,254 subjects from 6 global collaborators. Paper-wide results and their limitations: How much clinical and demographic metadata was included differed by source and by participant, and the metadata was provided uncurated.

TCRbeta CDR3 regions were amplified from genomic DNA using the immunoSEQ Assay, a bias-controlled multiplex PCR. As for the authors' bioinformatics: The number of nucleated cells in each sample was estimated by amplification of reference gene primers within the assay. To quantify the absolute abundance of each unique TCRbeta CDR3 rearrangement, sequence reads were collapsed and filtered. For each sample, productive Simpson clonality was calculated by taking the square root of Simpson's diversity index across productive rearrangements. TCRdb took this table from immuneACCESS and kept in-frame rearrangements with V and J called. Such tables lack part of the clones; where checked against another copy, unresolved V genes explain under half of the gap, and the rest is unexplained. That table gives V, J and clone size, and the DNA gave D and trimming. This sample lists about 160,000 clones; about 85% were detected once. Roughly 1.2% of the sample belongs to the ten largest clones.

From the cysteine through the phenylalanine, the CDR3 covers 16 amino acids. The DNA shown is the 48-base CDR3, in frame from base 1. The germline V gene supplies CDR1 MGHRA and CDR2 YSYEKL. Trimming takes 1 base off V and 1 base off J; junction bases not matched to a gene: 3. A second Seattle source provided samples from volunteer blood donors who had recovered from COVID-19. Collaborating institutions collected whole blood in K2EDTA tubes following their own protocols. For TCRbeta analysis, collaborator samples were shipped as frozen whole blood, as isolated PBMCs, or as DNA extracted from either sample type.

The chain couples TRBV4-1 to TRBJ2-5; TRBD2 matches 10 bases in the middle. The TCR sequence derives from a man aged 55 to 70 who had recovered from COVID-19. What was sequenced was peripheral blood. The CDR3: CASSQALAGAQETQYF. The DNA sequence follows: TGCGCCAGCAGCCAAGCTCTAGCGGGGGCCCAAGAGACCCAGTACTTC.